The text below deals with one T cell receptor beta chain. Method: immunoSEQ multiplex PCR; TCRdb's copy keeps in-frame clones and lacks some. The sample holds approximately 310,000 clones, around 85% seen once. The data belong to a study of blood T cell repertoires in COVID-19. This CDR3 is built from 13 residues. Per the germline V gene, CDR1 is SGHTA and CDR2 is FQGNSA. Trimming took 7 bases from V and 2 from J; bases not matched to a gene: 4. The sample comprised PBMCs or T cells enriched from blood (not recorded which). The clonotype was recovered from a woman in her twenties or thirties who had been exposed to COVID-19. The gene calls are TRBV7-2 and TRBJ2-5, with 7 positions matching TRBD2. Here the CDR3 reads CASNLGGQETQYF. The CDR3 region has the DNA TGTGCCAGCAACCTGGGGGGGCAAGAGACCCAGTACTTC.